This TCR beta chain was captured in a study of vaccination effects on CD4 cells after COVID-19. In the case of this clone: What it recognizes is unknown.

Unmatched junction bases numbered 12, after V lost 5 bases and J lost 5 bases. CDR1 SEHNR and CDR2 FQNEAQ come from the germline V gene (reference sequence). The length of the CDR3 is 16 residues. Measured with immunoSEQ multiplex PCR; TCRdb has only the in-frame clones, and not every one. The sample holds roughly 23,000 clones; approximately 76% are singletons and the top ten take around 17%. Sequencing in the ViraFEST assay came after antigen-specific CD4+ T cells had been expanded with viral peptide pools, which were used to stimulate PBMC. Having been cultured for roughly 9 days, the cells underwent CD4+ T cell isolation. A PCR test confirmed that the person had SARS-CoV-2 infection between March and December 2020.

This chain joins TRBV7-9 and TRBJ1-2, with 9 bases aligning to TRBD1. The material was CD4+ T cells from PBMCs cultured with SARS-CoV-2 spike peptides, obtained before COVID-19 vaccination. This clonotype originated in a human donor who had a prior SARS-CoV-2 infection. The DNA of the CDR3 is TGTGCCAGCAGCCTCGGATGGGACAGGGAAACATATGGCTACACCTTC. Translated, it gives CASSLGWDRETYGYTF.